A single sample gave rise to the 13 T cell receptor beta chains below, sequenced in a study of blood T cell repertoires in COVID-19. The table came from immunoSEQ multiplex PCR; TCRdb's copy has only in-frame clones and leaves some out. The repertoire holds around 160,000 clones, with approximately 80% as singletons. The sequenced sample was peripheral blood. The receptors originated from a human donor with acute or convalescent COVID-19. The donor label of this sample is uncertain.

The rearrangement links TRBV2 to TRBJ1-5, with TRBD1 matching 8 bases. The CDR3 sequence is 15 residues long. Germline CDR1 reads SNHLY; CDR2 reads FYNNEI. V lost 6 bases to trimming and J lost 5 bases; unmatched junction nucleotides: 9. The CDR3 nucleotides are TGTGCCAGCAGAGAAAGGACAGGGCTTGATCAGCCCCAGCATTTT. It yields the protein CASRERTGLDQPQHF.

The rearrangement joins TRBV5-1 to TRBJ2-2, with 11 bases matching TRBD2. J gave up 5 bases and V 4 bases, and 7 bases lay outside the gene matches. Germline V gene sequence: CDR1 SGHRS, CDR2 YFSETQ. The length of the CDR3 is 16 residues. CDR3 loop: CASSSLLAGETGELFF. The CDR3 region has the DNA TGCGCCAGCAGCAGCTTACTAGCGGGGGAAACCGGGGAGCTGTTTTTT. Complete variable domain (other parts from reference TRBV5-1 and TRBJ2-2): KAGVTQTPRYLIKTRGQQVTLSCSPISGHRSVSWYQQTPGQGLQFLFEYFSETQRNKGNFPGRFSGRQFSNSRSEMNVSTLELGDSALYLCASSSLLAGETGELFFGEGSRLTVL.

This clone was seen a single time. The V gene is TRBV10-3, the J gene TRBJ2-7; maybe TRBD2 (6 bases). The germline V and J ends were trimmed by 6 bases and 2 bases, with 14 bases remaining between them. Germline V gene data show CDR1 as ENHRY and CDR2 as SYGVKD. The CDR3 contains 14 residues. The CDR3 region is CAIRRDGDAYEQYV. CDR3 coding DNA: TGTGCCATCAGGCGGGACGGGGACGCCTACGAGCAGTACGTC.

This clone has only a few counts. V gene TRBV3-1 (or the pseudogene TRBV3-2) combines with J gene TRBJ2-5; D is perhaps TRBD1 (6 bases). Germline V lookup: CDR1 LGHDT, CDR2 YNNKEL (reference sequence). Trimming took off 0 bases at V and 6 bases at J, with 14 bases between the two ends. The CDR3 has 15 residues. In DNA form, the CDR3 reads TGTGCCAGCAGCCAAGATACAGGGACGGTTCAGACCCAGTACTTC. Amino acids: CASSQDTGTVQTQYF.

The rearrangement uses TRBV5-5 and TRBJ2-1; the D is unclear. The CDR3 is made up of 15 amino acids. Trimming removed 0 bases from V and 0 bases from J, with 7 bases in between. CDR1 and CDR2 from the germline V gene are SGHKS and YYEKEE (reference sequence). Here the CDR3 DNA reads TGTGCCAGCAGCTTGGAGGAGAGCTCCTACAATGAGCAGTTCTTC. Protein product: CASSLEESSYNEQFF.

V gene TRBV6-5 combines with J gene TRBJ2-1; 7 bases match TRBD1. V lost 5 bases and J lost 7; bases outside the gene matches: 11. This CDR3 contains 15 residues. Germline V gene lookup returns CDR1 MNHEY and CDR2 SVGAGI. The CDR3 coding sequence is TGTGCCAGCAGTAGAACAGGGGCCCCCGGGAATGAGCAGTTCTTC. Its translation: CASSRTGAPGNEQFF.

J is TRBJ1-1 and V is TRBV12-3 or TRBV12-4; D is unresolved. There are 11 residues in the CDR3. Trimming shortened V by 2 bases and J by 6 bases, and 4 bases separated the two germline ends. CDR3: CASSLLAEAFF. The DNA of the CDR3 is TGTGCCAGCAGTTTACTTGCTGAAGCTTTCTTT.

This clone was recorded many times. The chain uses TRBV10-2 and TRBJ2-7; 7 positions match TRBD1. Germline assignment: CDR1 WSHSY and CDR2 SAAADI. Germline trimming cut 5 bases from V and 5 bases from J; bases unmatched to any gene: 6. The CDR3 is 13 amino acids. CDR3 in DNA: TGCGCCAGCAGTTCACAAGGGGGCCACGAGCAGTACTTC. Translated, it gives CASSSQGGHEQYF.

This chain joins TRBV19 and TRBJ1-3; D is uncertain. V was clipped by 0 bases and J by 0 bases, with 6 bases between them. In germline, CDR1 is LNHDA, CDR2 SQIVND (reference sequence). The CDR3 runs to 15 residues. The CDR3, as DNA: TGTGCCAGTAGTATAGACGTCAGCTCTGGAAACACCATATATTTT. It yields the protein CASSIDVSSGNTIYF.

The CDR3 bases are TGTGCCAGCAGACCTGGGACAGGTGGGGCCACTGAAGCTTTCTTT. This gives the protein CASRPGTGGATEAFF. The chain links TRBV28 to TRBJ1-1, with 8 positions matching TRBD1. The CDR3 consists of 15 residues. Germline values: CDR1 MDHEN, CDR2 SYDVKM. The trim removed 6 bases at V and 4 bases at J, leaving 10 bases unmatched.

This CDR3 reads CASGWGSGGFNEQFF. As DNA, the CDR3 is TGTGCCAGCGGCTGGGGGAGCGGGGGGTTCAATGAGCAGTTCTTC. The J gene is TRBJ2-1, the V gene TRBV6-5, with 9 bases identical to TRBD2. V gave up 8 bases and J gave up 6 bases; unmatched junction bases: 11. The germline V gene encodes CDR1 MNHEY and CDR2 SVGAGI. CDR3 size: 15 residues.

The count of this clone is one. The gene calls are TRBV2 and TRBJ1-5, with TRBD1 as a possible D gene (6 bases). This CDR3 region has 15 residues. Trimming took off 4 bases at V and 4 bases at J, with 14 bases between the two ends. Germline V gene data show CDR1 as SNHLY and CDR2 as FYNNEI. CDR3 region: CASSVVGALNQPQHF. The CDR3 DNA sequence: TGTGCCAGCAGTGTGGTGGGGGCGTTAAATCAGCCCCAGCATTTT.

This rearrangement joins TRBV27 to TRBJ2-7, with 10 bases fitting TRBD1. V was clipped by 7 bases and J by 6 bases; unmatched bases: 6. The CDR3 loop spans 13 amino acids. Germline CDR1 and CDR2: MNHEY and SMNVEV (reference sequence). In DNA, the CDR3 is TGTGCCAGCACCCCGGGACAGGGGAGCGAGCAGTACTTC. Residues: CASTPGQGSEQYF.